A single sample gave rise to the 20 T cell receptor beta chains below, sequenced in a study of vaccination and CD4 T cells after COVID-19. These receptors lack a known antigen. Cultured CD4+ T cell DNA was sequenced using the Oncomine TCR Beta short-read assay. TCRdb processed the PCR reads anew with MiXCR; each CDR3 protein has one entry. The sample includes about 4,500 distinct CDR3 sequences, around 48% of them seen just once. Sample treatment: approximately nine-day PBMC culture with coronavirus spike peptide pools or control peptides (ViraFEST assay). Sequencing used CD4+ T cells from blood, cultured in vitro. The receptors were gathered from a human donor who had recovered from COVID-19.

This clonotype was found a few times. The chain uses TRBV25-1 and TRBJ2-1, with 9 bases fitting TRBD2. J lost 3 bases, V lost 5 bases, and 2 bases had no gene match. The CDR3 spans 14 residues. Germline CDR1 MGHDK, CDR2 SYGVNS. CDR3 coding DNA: TGTGCCAGCAGTACAGCGGGAGGCTACAATGAGCAGTTCTTC. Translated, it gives CASSTAGGYNEQFF.

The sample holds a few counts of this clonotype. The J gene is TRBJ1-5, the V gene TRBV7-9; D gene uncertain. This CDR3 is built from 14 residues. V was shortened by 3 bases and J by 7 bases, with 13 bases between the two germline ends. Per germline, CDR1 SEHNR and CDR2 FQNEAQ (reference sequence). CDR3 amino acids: CASSFNSPGQPQHF. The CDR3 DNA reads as TGTGCCAGCAGCTTTAATTCCCCCGGGCAGCCCCAGCATTTT.

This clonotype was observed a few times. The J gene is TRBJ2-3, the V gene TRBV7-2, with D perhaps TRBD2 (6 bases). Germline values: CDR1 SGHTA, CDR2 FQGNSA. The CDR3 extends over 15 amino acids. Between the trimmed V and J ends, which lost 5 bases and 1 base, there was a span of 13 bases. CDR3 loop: CASSRARGGTDTQYF. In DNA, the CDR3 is TGTGCCAGCAGCCGGGCGCGCGGGGGCACAGATACGCAGTATTTT.

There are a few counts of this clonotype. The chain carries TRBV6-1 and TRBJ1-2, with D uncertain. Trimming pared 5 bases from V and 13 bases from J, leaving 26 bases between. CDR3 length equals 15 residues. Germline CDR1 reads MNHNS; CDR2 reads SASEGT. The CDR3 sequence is CASSNRATIAQLFTF. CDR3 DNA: TGTGCCAGCAGTAACCGGGCCACCATTGCACAACTATTCACCTTC.

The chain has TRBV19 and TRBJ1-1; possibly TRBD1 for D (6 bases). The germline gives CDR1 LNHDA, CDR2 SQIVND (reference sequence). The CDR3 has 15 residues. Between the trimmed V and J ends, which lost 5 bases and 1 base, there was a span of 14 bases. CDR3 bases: TGTGCCAGTAGTCTGAGGACAGCACCGAACACTGAAGCTTTCTTT. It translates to CASSLRTAPNTEAFF.

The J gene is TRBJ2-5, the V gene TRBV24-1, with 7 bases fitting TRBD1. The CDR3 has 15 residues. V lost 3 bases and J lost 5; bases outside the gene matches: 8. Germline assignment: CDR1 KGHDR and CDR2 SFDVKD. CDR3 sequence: CATSDTTGAWETQYF. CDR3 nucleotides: TGTGCCACCAGTGATACCACAGGGGCGTGGGAGACCCAGTACTTC.

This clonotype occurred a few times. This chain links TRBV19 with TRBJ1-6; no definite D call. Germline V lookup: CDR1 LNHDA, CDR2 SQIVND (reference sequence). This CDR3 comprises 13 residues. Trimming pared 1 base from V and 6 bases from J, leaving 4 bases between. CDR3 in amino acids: CASSIAFNSPLHF. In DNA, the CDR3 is TGTGCCAGTAGTATAGCCTTTAATTCACCCCTCCACTTT.

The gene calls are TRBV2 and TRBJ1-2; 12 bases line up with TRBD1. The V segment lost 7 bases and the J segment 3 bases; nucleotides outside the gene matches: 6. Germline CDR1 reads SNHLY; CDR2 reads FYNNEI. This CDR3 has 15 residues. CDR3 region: CASTRDRGPDYGYTF. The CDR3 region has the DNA TGTGCCAGCACACGGGACAGGGGGCCCGACTATGGCTACACCTTC.

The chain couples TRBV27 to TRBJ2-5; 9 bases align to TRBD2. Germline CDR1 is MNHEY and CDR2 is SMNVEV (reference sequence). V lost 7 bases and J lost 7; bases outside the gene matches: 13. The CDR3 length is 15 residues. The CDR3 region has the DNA TGTGCCAGCACCCAATCTCGGACTAGCGAAGGGACCCAGTACTTC. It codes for CASTQSRTSEGTQYF.

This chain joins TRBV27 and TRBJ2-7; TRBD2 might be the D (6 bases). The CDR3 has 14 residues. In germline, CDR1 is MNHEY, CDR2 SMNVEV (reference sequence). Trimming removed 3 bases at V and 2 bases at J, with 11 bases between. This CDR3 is CASSFSRGPYEQYF. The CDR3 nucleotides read TGTGCCAGCAGTTTTTCGCGGGGACCCTACGAGCAGTACTTC.

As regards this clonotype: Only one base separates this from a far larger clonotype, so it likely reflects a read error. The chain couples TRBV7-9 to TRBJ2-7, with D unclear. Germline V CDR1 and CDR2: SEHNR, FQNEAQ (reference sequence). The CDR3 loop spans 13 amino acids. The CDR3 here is CTSSLANTYEQYF. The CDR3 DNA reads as TGCACCAGCAGCTTGGCTAACACCTACGAGCAGTACTTC.

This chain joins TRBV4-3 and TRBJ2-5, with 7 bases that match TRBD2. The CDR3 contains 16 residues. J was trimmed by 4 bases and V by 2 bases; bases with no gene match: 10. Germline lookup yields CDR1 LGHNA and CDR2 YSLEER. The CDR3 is CASSQSSGVAGETQYF. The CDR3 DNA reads TGCGCCAGCAGCCAATCAAGCGGGGTTGCGGGAGAGACCCAGTACTTC.

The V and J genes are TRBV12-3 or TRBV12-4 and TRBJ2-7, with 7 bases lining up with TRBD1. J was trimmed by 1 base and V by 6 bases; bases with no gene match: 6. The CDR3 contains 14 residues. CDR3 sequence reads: CASRDGTVSYEQYF. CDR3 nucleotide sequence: TGTGCCAGCAGGGATGGGACAGTATCCTACGAGCAGTACTTC.

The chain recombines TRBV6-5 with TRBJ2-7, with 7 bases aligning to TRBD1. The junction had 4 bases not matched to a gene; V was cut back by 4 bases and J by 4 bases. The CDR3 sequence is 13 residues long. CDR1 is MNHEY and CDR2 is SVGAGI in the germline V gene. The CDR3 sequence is CASSSHRGYEQYF. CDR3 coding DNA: TGTGCCAGCAGTTCTCACAGGGGATACGAGCAGTACTTC.

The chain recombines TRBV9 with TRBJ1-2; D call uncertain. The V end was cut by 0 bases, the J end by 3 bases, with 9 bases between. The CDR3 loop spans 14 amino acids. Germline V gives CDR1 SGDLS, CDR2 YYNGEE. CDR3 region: CASSVGPAYYGYTF. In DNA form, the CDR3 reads TGTGCCAGCAGCGTAGGTCCGGCCTACTATGGCTACACCTTC.

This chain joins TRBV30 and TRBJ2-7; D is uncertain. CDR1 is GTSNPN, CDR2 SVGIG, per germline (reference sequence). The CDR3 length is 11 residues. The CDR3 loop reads CAYSTQHEQYF. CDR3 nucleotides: TGTGCTTACTCTACCCAACACGAGCAGTACTTC.

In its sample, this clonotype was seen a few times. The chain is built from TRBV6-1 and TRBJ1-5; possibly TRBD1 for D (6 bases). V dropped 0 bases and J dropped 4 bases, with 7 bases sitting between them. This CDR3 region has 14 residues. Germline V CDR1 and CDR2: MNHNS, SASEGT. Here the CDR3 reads CASSEATGNQPQHF. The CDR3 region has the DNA TGTGCCAGCAGTGAAGCTACAGGGAATCAGCCCCAGCATTTT.

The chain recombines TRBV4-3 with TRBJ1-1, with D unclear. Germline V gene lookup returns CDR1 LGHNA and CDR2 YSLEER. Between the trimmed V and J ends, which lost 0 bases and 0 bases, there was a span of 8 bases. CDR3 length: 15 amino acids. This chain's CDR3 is CASSQDRLLNTEAFF. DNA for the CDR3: TGCGCCAGCAGCCAAGATCGTCTTCTGAACACTGAAGCTTTCTTT.

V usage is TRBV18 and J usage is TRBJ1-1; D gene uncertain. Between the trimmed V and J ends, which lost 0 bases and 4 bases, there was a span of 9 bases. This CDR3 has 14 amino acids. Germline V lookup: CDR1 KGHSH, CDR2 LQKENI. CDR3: CASSPPGRGTEAFF. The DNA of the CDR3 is TGTGCCAGCTCACCACCCGGCAGAGGCACTGAAGCTTTCTTT.

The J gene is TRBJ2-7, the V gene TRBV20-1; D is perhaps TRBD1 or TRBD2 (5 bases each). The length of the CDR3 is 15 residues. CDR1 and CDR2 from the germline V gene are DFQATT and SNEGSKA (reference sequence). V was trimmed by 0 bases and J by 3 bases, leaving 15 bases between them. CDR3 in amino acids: CSARDLEGLGYEQYF. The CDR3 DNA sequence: TGCAGTGCTAGAGATTTAGAGGGGCTCGGCTACGAGCAGTACTTC.